This T cell receptor (beta chain) was sequenced for a study of metastatic and nonmetastatic thyroid tumors. Study background: Patients with malignant and benign thyroid disease provided blood and tumor or nodule tissue, whose repertoires were compared.

Per the study methods: Between-group CDR3 differences, defined by clinicopathological status, yielded a distant-metastasis classifier for papillary thyroid cancer. TCRdb re-called clones from the PCR reads using MiXCR. The authors' filters were not applied to this entry. Here the sample spans some 31,000 clones, roughly a fifth being singletons. All patients reached thyroid surgery having received no treatment beforehand. Study observations and caveats: TCR beta diversity was reportedly significantly higher in malignant thyroid tumors than benign nodules, in blood and tumor.

This clone ranks as medium-sized. Its target is not known. The sample comprised blood. This clonotype originated in a female donor with papillary thyroid cancer or a benign thyroid nodule (not recorded which). Some clones in this sample may be carry-over from other donors' samples.

The CDR3 sequence: CASSLAARGSPLHF. The CDR3 bases are TGTGCCAGCAGCTTAGCGGCCAGGGGGTCACCCCTCCACTTT. The V and J genes are TRBV7-9 and TRBJ1-6, with 7 bases that match TRBD1. The CDR3 is 14 residues long. CDR1 is SEHNR, CDR2 FQNEAQ, per germline (reference sequence). The V and J ends lost 0 bases and 10 bases, in that order; junction bases with no gene match: 3.